A single sample gave rise to the 20 T cell receptor beta chains below, sequenced in a study of shared clonotypes between healthy human individuals. The data were produced by immunoSEQ multiplex PCR, yet TCRdb's version contains in-frame clones alone and is incomplete. This repertoire shows approximately 2.4 million clones, roughly 95% found once; its top ten account for 0.13%. Sequencing input: naive CD4+ T cells sorted from blood. Subset meaning: CD45RA+ positively selected. The receptors here all came from a man aged 18-30 years in good health.

The CDR3 nucleotides are TGTGCCATCAGCCCCGACAGGGTGCAGTATTTT. Protein product: CAISPDRVQYF. V usage is TRBV10-3 and J usage is TRBJ2-3; TRBD1 matches at 7 bases. CDR3 length equals 11 residues. Looked up from germline, CDR1 is ENHRY and CDR2 is SYGVKD. The trim removed 6 bases at V and 11 bases at J, leaving 5 bases unmatched.

The chain couples TRBV4-1 to TRBJ2-3; TRBD1 aligns across 8 bases. Germline assignment: CDR1 MGHRA and CDR2 YSYEKL. The V gene end was trimmed by 4 bases and the J gene end by 0 bases; junction bases not matched to a gene: 3. The CDR3 length is 15 residues. DNA of the CDR3: TGCGCCAGCAGCCCACGACAGGGGAGCACAGATACGCAGTATTTT. It encodes CASSPRQGSTDTQYF.

This sequence joins TRBV5-1 and TRBJ1-5; D is uncertain. The ends were cut back, 0 bases at V and 1 base at J, with 8 bases in the middle. Germline CDR1 reads SGHRS; CDR2 reads YFSETQ. The length of the CDR3 is 15 residues. The CDR3 reads CASSLETGSNQPQHF. CDR3 DNA: TGCGCCAGCAGCTTGGAAACTGGAAGCAATCAGCCCCAGCATTTT.

The gene calls are TRBV9 and TRBJ2-5; weak D call: TRBD1 (5 bases). CDR3 length equals 16 residues. Germline V gene data show CDR1 as SGDLS and CDR2 as YYNGEE. V gave up 3 bases and J gave up 2 bases, with 17 bases separating them. The CDR3 bases are TGTGCCAGCAGCGCGTCGATACAGGTTGGGCAAGAGACCCAGTACTTC. Its translation: CASSASIQVGQETQYF.

Concerning this clone itself: Germline is not matched at one junction end, which may reflect a read error. In nucleotides, the CDR3 is TGTACCATCAGGGACCTACAGGGAAGCTATGGCTACACCTTC. It encodes CTIRDLQGSYGYTF. This sequence joins TRBV10-3 and TRBJ1-2, with D maybe TRBD1 (6 bases). This CDR3 region has 14 residues. CDR1 and CDR2 (germline): ENHRY, SYGVKD.

V is TRBV5-1 and J is TRBJ2-1; 11 bases fit TRBD2. With V trimmed by 1 base and J by 6 bases, 6 bases remained unmatched. The CDR3 is 16 amino acids. Germline V gene lookup returns CDR1 SGHRS and CDR2 YFSETQ. CDR3 DNA: TGCGCCAGCAGCTTGAGAACTAGCGGGGGCGTCAATGAGCAGTTCTTC. This sequence encodes CASSLRTSGGVNEQFF.

The chain joins TRBV7-9 to TRBJ2-2, with D perhaps TRBD1 (5 bases). This CDR3 spans 16 amino acids. Germline V gives CDR1 SEHNR, CDR2 FQNEAQ (reference sequence). Trimming pared 4 bases from V and 4 bases from J, leaving 16 bases between. CDR3 bases: TGTGCCAGCAGCTCCCCCAGGGAACGGAGCACCGGGGAGCTGTTTTTT. It codes for CASSSPRERSTGELFF. Combining the CDR3 with reference TRBV7-9 and TRBJ2-2 gives the whole variable domain DTGVSQNPRHKITKRGQNVTFRCDPISEHNRLYWYRQTLGQGPEFLTYFQNEAQLEKSRLLSDRFSAERPKGSFSTLEIQRTEQGDSAMYLCASSSPRERSTGELFFGEGSRLTVL.

The V gene is TRBV5-4, the J gene TRBJ2-4; 11 bases align to TRBD2. The CDR3 runs to 18 residues. Germline V CDR1 and CDR2: SGHNT, YYREEE (reference sequence). Trimming cost V 3 bases and J 1 base; bases outside gene matches: 9. The CDR3 region has the DNA TGTGCCAGCAGCTCCGGGACTAGCGGATTCGGGGCCAAAAACATTCAGTACTTC. This translates into CASSSGTSGFGAKNIQYF.

The chain joins TRBV7-9 to TRBJ1-6; no reliable D call. The CDR3 is made up of 15 amino acids. Germline assignment: CDR1 SEHNR and CDR2 FQNEAQ (reference sequence). V was clipped by 1 base and J by 7 bases, with 11 bases between them. CDR3 DNA: TGTGCCAGCAGCTTAGGACGGCAGTTCAATTCACCCCTCCACTTT. The encoded protein is CASSLGRQFNSPLHF.

This chain uses TRBV5-1 with TRBJ2-7; 11 bases map to TRBD2. The V and J ends lost 4 bases and 2 bases, in that order; junction bases with no gene match: 2. CDR1 and CDR2 (germline): SGHRS, YFSETQ. The CDR3 has 14 residues. CDR3 region: CASSEGLAAYEQYF. CDR3 in DNA: TGCGCCAGCAGCGAGGGACTAGCGGCCTACGAGCAGTACTTC. The full variable domain, completed using reference TRBV5-1 and TRBJ2-7, is KAGVTQTPRYLIKTRGQQVTLSCSPISGHRSVSWYQQTPGQGLQFLFEYFSETQRNKGNFPGRFSGRQFSNSRSEMNVSTLELGDSALYLCASSEGLAAYEQYFGPGTRLTVT.

The V and J genes are TRBV7-9 and TRBJ1-4; TRBD1 might be the D (6 bases). Deletions cut 6 bases from V and 7 bases from J, with 15 bases between. This CDR3 region has 14 residues. Germline V gene lookup returns CDR1 SEHNR and CDR2 FQNEAQ (reference sequence). The CDR3 reads CASRLSGEGEKLFF. CDR3 coding DNA: TGTGCCAGCAGGTTGTCAGGGGAGGGTGAAAAACTGTTTTTT.

The chain is built from TRBV18 and TRBJ1-3, with a possible D match to TRBD1 (5 bases). The CDR3 contains 15 residues. Trimming took 2 bases from V and 1 from J, leaving 9 bases between them. CDR1 and CDR2 (germline): KGHSH, LQKENI. Here the CDR3 DNA reads TGTGCCAGCTCACCATCAAAGGGGTCTGGAAACACCATATATTTT. This translates into CASSPSKGSGNTIYF.

A remark on this clone: Other nucleotide sequences from this sample produce the same CDR3. The gene calls are TRBV2 and TRBJ2-3, with D tentatively TRBD1 or TRBD2 (5 bases each). V lost 7 bases and J 6 bases, leaving 17 bases between the germline ends. Germline CDR1 is SNHLY and CDR2 is FYNNEI. The CDR3 has 14 residues. CDR3 nucleotide sequence: TGTGCCAGCAACCGGGACCGCGGAGCTGATACGCAGTATTTT. Translation gives CASNRDRGADTQYF.

The V gene is TRBV5-8, the J gene TRBJ2-6; a weak D match, TRBD1 (6 bases). V was shortened by 7 bases and J by 0 bases, with 20 bases between the two germline ends. Germline CDR1 reads SGHTS; CDR2 reads YDEGEE. The CDR3 loop spans 18 amino acids. CDR3 DNA sequence: TGTGCCAGCCTGAGATCGGACAGCATAATCTCTGGGGCCAACGTCCTGACTTTC. Residues: CASLRSDSIISGANVLTF. The complete variable domain, with remaining parts taken from reference TRBV5-8 and TRBJ2-6, reads EAGVTQSPTHLIKTRGQQATLRCSPISGHTSVYWYQQALGLGLQFLLWYDEGEERNRGNFPPRFSGRQFPNYSSELNVNALELEDSALYLCASLRSDSIISGANVLTFGAGSRLTVL.

About this clone: This sample also contains other DNA sequences that code for the same CDR3. CDR3 sequence (DNA): TGCGCCAGCAGCTTGGGAGGGACAGGCTCTGGAAACACCATATATTTT. It translates to CASSLGGTGSGNTIYF. This sequence joins TRBV5-1 and TRBJ1-3; 8 nucleotides line up with TRBD1. V shed 0 bases, J shed 0 bases, and the junction held 2 bases outside the gene matches. This CDR3 contains 16 residues. Per the germline V gene, CDR1 is SGHRS and CDR2 is YFSETQ. Full variable domain (remainder filled in from reference TRBV5-1 and TRBJ1-3): KAGVTQTPRYLIKTRGQQVTLSCSPISGHRSVSWYQQTPGQGLQFLFEYFSETQRNKGNFPGRFSGRQFSNSRSEMNVSTLELGDSALYLCASSLGGTGSGNTIYFGEGSWLTVV.

The rearrangement joins TRBV6-4 to TRBJ2-4; D perhaps matches TRBD1 (5 bases). The V gene lost 4 bases and the J gene lost 7 bases, with 17 bases spanning the gap. Germline-derived CDR1 and CDR2 are MRHNA and SNTAGT. The CDR3 is made up of 15 amino acids. This chain's CDR3 is CASSALRASGNIQYF. The CDR3 DNA is TGTGCCAGCAGTGCCCTCAGGGCCTCAGGGAACATTCAGTACTTC.

Note on this clone: This sample includes further DNA sequences coding for the same CDR3. This chain links TRBV5-6 with TRBJ2-7, with 7 nucleotides matching TRBD1. Trimming at V came to 3 bases and at J to 4 bases, leaving 1 base not matched to a gene. The CDR3 is made up of 12 amino acids. Germline CDR1 SGHDT, CDR2 YYEEEE. CDR3 residues: CASSSGGYEQYF. CDR3 nucleotide sequence: TGTGCCAGCAGCTCAGGGGGTTACGAGCAGTACTTC. The entire variable domain, with the rest obtained from reference TRBV5-6 and TRBJ2-7, is as follows: DAGVTQSPTHLIKTRGQQVTLRCSPKSGHDTVSWYQQALGQGPQFIFQYYEEEERQRGNFPDRFSGHQFPNYSSELNVNALLLGDSALYLCASSSGGYEQYFGPGTRLTVT.

The J gene is TRBJ1-1, the V gene TRBV5-6; no clear D gene. The germline V gene has CDR1 SGHDT and CDR2 YYEEEE. CDR3 length: 12 residues. Between the trimmed V and J ends, which lost 3 bases and 7 bases, there was a span of 10 bases. The DNA of the CDR3 is TGTGCCAGCAGCTCGCGGCCGGGTGAAGCTTTCTTT. Translation gives CASSSRPGEAFF.

The chain joins TRBV6-4 to TRBJ1-5; D perhaps matches TRBD1 (5 bases). Deletions cut 7 bases from V and 7 bases from J, with 17 bases between. The CDR3 runs to 14 residues. From germline, CDR1 is MRHNA and CDR2 SNTAGT. The CDR3 nucleotides read TGTGCCAGCATCCTAGTAGGGGAGGGGCAGCCCCAGCATTTT. This codes for CASILVGEGQPQHF.

The chain joins TRBV2 to TRBJ2-2, with 9 positions matching TRBD1. With V trimmed by 4 bases and J by 2 bases, 5 bases remained unmatched. The CDR3 sequence is 16 residues long. Germline V gives CDR1 SNHLY, CDR2 FYNNEI. CDR3 nucleotides: TGTGCCAGCAGTGGCCGGGACAGGGACAACACCGGGGAGCTGTTTTTT. Translation gives CASSGRDRDNTGELFF.